This T cell receptor (beta chain) was identified in a study of human T cells and chemical hapten exposure. This clonotype was recorded many times. Attachment of unique molecular identifiers to individual cDNA molecules was performed in the library. TCRdb used MiXCR to reprocess the RACE reads, holding one entry per CDR3 protein. The repertoire holds over 35,000 distinct CDR3 sequences, with 3.5% to 4% as singletons. The CDR3 extends over 13 amino acids. In germline, CDR1 is MDHEN, CDR2 SYDVKM. V was clipped by 3 bases and J by 5 bases, with 11 bases between them. Time point described: healthy volunteer bleed at 6 weeks. Whole blood that had not been fractionated was the source of extracted total RNA.

This chain connects TRBV28 to TRBJ2-7; a possible D gene is TRBD1 (5 bases). The sample was whole blood. The receptor was isolated from a human donor in good health. Some clones in this sample may be carry-over from other donors' samples. CDR3 sequence reads: CASSFPARDEQYF. The CDR3 nucleotides read TGTGCCAGCAGTTTCCCGGCCAGGGACGAGCAGTACTTC.